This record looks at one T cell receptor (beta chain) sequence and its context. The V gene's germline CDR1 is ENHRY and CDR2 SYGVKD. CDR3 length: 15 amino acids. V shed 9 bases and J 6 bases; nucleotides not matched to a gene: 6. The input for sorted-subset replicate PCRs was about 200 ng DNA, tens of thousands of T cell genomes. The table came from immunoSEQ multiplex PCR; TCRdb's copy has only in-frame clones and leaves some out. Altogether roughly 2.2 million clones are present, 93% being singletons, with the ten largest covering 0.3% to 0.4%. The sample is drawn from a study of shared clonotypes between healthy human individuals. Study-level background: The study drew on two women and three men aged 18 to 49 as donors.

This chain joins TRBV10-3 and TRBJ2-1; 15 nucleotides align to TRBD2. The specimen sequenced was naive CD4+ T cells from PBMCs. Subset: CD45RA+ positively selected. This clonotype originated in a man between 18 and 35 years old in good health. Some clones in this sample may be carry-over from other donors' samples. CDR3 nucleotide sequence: TGTGCCATTACCGGGACTAGCGGGAGGACCAATGAGCAGTTCTTC. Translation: CAITGTSGRTNEQFF.